This T cell receptor (beta chain) was observed in a study of control samples from healthy donors and cancer patients. Measured with immunoSEQ multiplex PCR; TCRdb has only the in-frame clones, and not every one. The sample carries 100,000 to 120,000 clones, 85% to 90% recorded once. Trimming took 2 bases from V and 5 from J, leaving 9 bases between them. The CDR3 is made up of 13 amino acids. Per the germline V gene, CDR1 is SEHNR and CDR2 is FQNEAQ (reference sequence). The sequence was obtained from a woman aged 55 to 70 with lung cancer. The source material was PBMCs. The chain uses TRBV7-9 and TRBJ2-5, with unresolved D. The CDR3 loop reads CASSLWVGETQYF. CDR3 bases: TGTGCCAGCAGCTTATGGGTTGGTGAGACCCAGTACTTC.